The source of this T cell receptor beta chain is a study of blood T cells in healthy people across ages. General study points: The study lacked donor CMV status, which possibly confounded expanded clonotype changes.

Then a second PCR, running roughly 7 to 11 cycles, was carried out with a sample-barcoded 5' primer and a J-beta primer mix. Using its own MiXCR run on the 5' RACE reads, TCRdb lists one record per CDR3 protein. Of around 820,000 distinct CDR3 sequences listed, around 25% are singletons. Donation came from healthy Caucasian individuals in Russia who were aged roughly 6 to 95. This clonotype was found a few times. The antigen remains undetermined. The CDR3 is 15 residues long. Per the germline V gene, CDR1 is MDHEN and CDR2 is SYDVKM. This sample was also put to use in a study of T cells of mothers and their children.

This sequence was found in a boy aged 5-17 years in good health. V usage is TRBV28 and J usage is TRBJ2-5; D is uncertain. The assigned J gene may be wrong: the sequence end matches TRBJ2-7 better. Sequencing was done on a sample of blood. The CDR3 DNA follows: TGTGCCAGCAATGCTGCCGGGCAAGACCTCGACGAGCAGTACTTC. Its protein product is CASNAAGQDLDEQYF.